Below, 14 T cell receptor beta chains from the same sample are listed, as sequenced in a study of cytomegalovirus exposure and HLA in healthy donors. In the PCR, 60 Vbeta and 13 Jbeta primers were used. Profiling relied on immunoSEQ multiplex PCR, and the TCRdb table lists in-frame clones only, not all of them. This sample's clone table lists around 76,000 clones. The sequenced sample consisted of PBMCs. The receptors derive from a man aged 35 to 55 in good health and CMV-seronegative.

The CDR3 nucleotides are TGTGCCAGCAGCTTGTCTCAGGGATTCGGCACAGATACGCAGTATTTT. Amino acid sequence: CASSLSQGFGTDTQYF. V and J are TRBV5-6 and TRBJ2-3; possibly TRBD1 for D (5 bases). The V end was cut by 1 base, the J end by 1 base, with 13 bases between. The CDR3 spans 16 residues. Germline CDR1 is SGHDT and CDR2 is YYEEEE.

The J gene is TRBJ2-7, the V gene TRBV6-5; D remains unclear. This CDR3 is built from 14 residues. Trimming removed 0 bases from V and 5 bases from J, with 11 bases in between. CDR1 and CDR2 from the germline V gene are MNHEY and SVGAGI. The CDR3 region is CASSYSRESHEQYF. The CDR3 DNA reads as TGTGCCAGCAGTTACTCCCGAGAGAGCCACGAGCAGTACTTC.

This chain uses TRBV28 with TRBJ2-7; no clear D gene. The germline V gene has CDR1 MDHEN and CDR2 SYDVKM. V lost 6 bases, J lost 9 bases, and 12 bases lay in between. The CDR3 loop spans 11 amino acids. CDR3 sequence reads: CASSLGTVQYF. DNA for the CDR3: TGTGCCAGCAGCCTAGGTACTGTGCAGTACTTC.

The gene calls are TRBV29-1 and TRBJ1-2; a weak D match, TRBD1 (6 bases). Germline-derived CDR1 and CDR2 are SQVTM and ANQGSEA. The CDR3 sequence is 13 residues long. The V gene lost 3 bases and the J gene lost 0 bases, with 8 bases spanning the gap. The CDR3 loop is CSVERQANYGYTF. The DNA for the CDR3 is TGCAGCGTTGAGAGACAGGCTAACTATGGCTACACCTTC. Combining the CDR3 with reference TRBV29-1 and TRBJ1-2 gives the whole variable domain SAVISQKPSRDICQRGTSLTIQCQVDSQVTMMFWYRQQPGQSLTLIATANQGSEATYESGFVIDKFPISRPNLTFSTLTVSNMSPEDSSIYLCSVERQANYGYTFGSGTRLTVV.

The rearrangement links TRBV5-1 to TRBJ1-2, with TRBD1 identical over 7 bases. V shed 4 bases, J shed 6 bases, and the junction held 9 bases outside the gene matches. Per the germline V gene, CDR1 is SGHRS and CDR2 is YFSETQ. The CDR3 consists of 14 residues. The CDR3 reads CASSPTTGMDGYTF. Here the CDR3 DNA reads TGCGCCAGCAGCCCAACGACAGGGATGGATGGCTACACCTTC.

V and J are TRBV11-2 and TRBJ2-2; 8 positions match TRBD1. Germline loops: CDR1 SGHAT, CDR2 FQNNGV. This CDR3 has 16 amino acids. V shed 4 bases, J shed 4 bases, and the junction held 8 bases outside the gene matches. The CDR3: CASSYRTGLITGELFF. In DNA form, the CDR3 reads TGTGCCAGCAGCTACCGGACAGGGCTGATCACCGGGGAGCTGTTTTTT.

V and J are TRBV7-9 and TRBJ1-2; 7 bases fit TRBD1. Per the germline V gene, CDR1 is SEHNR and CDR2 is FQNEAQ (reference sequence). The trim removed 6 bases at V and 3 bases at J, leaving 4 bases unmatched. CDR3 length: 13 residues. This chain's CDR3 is CASSLDRDYGYTF. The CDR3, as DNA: TGTGCCAGCAGTCTTGACAGGGACTATGGCTACACCTTC.

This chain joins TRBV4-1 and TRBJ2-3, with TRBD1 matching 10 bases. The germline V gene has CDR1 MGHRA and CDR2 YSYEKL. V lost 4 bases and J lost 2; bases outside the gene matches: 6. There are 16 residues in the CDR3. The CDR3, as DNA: TGCGCCAGCAGCCTTTCCAGACAGGGGGCCACAGATACGCAGTATTTT. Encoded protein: CASSLSRQGATDTQYF.

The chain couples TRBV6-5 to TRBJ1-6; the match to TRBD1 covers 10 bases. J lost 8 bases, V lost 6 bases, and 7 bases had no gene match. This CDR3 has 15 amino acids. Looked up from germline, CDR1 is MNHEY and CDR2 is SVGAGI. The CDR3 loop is CASRARDRGYSPLHF. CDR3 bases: TGTGCCAGCAGGGCCCGGGACAGGGGATATTCACCCCTCCACTTT.

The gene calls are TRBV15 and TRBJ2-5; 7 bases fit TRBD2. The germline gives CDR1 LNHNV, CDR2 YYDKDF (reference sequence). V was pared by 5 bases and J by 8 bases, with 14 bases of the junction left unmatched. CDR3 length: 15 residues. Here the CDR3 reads CATSANRDSGGTQYF. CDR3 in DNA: TGTGCCACCAGCGCAAACCGGGACTCGGGAGGAACCCAGTACTTC.

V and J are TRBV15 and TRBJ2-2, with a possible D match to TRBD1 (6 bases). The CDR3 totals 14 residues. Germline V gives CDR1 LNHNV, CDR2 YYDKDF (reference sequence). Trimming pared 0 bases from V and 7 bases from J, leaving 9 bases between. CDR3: CATSREGAIGELFF. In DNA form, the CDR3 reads TGTGCCACCAGCAGAGAGGGGGCTATCGGGGAGCTGTTTTTT.

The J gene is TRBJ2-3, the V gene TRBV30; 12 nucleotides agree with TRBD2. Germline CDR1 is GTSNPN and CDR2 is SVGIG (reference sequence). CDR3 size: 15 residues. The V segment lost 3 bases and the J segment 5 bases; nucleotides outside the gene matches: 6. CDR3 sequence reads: CAWRNLAGGIDTQYF. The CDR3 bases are TGTGCCTGGAGGAATCTAGCGGGGGGGATAGATACGCAGTATTTT.

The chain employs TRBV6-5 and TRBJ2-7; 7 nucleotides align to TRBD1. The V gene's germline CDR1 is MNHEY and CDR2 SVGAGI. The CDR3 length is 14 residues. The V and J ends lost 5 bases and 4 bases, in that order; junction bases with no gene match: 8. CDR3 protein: CASSNGQVGYEQYF. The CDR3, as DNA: TGTGCCAGCAGTAACGGACAGGTGGGTTACGAGCAGTACTTC.

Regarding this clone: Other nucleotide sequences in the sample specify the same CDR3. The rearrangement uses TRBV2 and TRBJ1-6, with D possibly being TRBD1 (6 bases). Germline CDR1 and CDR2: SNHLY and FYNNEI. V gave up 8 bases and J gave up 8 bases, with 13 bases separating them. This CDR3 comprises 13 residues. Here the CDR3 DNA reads TGTGCCAGCGTTTCAGGGGCTTATTCACCCCTCCACTTT. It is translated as CASVSGAYSPLHF.